This T cell receptor beta chain appears in the sequencing data of a study of blood T cells in healthy people across ages. Whole-study context: Capture via template switching afforded approximately one barcoded beta molecule per two T cells.

A sample-barcoded 5' primer and a J-beta primer mix were used in a second PCR of roughly 6 to 11 cycles. The template-switch adaptor was a 5' adaptor with 12 random nucleotides. It tagged each cDNA molecule. TCRdb reprocessed the 5' RACE reads via MiXCR and lists one record per CDR3 protein. This table has over 950,000 distinct CDR3 sequences, 35% to 40% appearing once. Broader study findings: Samples with more naive T cells showed higher observed beta diversity. Older age coincided with a roughly linear decline in TCR beta diversity per million T cells.

This CDR3 is 14 amino acids long. With 2 bases removed from V and 4 bases from J, the gap between germline ends came to 13 bases. Per the germline V gene, CDR1 is SGHRS and CDR2 is YFSETQ. About this clonotype: Its antigen is unknown. A read error is possible here, since a much larger clone lies one base away.

This TCR came from a man between 18 and 35 years old in good health. The sample taken for sequencing was blood. This sequence joins TRBV5-1 and TRBJ2-7; the D gene is possibly TRBD1 (5 bases). The CDR3 here is CASSLADSNYEQYF. DNA for the CDR3: TGCGCCAGCAGCTTAGCCGACAGTAATTACGAGCAGTACTTC.